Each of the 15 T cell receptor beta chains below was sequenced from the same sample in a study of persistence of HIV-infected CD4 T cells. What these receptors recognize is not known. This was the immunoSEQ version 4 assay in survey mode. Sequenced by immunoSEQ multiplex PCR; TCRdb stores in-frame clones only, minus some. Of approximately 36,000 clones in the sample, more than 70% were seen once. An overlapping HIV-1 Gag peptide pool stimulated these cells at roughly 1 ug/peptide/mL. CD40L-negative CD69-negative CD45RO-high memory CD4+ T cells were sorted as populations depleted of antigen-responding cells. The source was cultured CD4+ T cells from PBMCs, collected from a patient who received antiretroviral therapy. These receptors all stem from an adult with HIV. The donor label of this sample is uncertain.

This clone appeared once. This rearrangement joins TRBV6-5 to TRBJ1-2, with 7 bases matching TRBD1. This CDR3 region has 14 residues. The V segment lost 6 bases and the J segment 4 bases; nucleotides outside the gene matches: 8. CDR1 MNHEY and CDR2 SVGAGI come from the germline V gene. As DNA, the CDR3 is TGTGCCAGCAGCCGTGGGACAGTAGCCTATGGCTACACCTTC. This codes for CASSRGTVAYGYTF.

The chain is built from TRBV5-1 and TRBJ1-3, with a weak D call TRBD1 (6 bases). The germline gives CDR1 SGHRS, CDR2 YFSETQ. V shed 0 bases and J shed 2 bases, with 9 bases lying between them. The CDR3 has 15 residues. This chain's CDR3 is CASSLEGGPGNTIYF. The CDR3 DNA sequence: TGCGCCAGCAGCTTGGAGGGGGGCCCTGGAAACACCATATATTTT.

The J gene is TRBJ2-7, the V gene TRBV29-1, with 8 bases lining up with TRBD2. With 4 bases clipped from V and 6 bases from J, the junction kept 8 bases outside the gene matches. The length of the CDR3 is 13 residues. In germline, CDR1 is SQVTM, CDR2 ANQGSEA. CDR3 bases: TGCAGCGTTGGACGGGGGGGTGGCTCCGAGCAGTACTTC. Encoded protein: CSVGRGGGSEQYF.

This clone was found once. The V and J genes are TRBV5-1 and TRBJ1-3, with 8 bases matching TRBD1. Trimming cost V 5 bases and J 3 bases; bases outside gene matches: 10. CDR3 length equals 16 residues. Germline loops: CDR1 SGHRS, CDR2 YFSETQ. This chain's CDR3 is CASSRGQGAYGNTIYF. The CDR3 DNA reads TGCGCCAGCAGTAGGGGGCAGGGGGCGTATGGAAACACCATATATTTT. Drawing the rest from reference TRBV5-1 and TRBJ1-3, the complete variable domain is KAGVTQTPRYLIKTRGQQVTLSCSPISGHRSVSWYQQTPGQGLQFLFEYFSETQRNKGNFPGRFSGRQFSNSRSEMNVSTLELGDSALYLCASSRGQGAYGNTIYFGEGSWLTVV.

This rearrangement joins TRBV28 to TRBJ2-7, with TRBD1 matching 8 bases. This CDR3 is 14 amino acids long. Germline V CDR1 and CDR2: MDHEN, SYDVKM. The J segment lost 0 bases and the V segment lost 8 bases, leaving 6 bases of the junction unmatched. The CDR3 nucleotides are TGTGCCAGCTTCCCGGGACAGGACTCCTACGAGCAGTACTTC. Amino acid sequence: CASFPGQDSYEQYF.

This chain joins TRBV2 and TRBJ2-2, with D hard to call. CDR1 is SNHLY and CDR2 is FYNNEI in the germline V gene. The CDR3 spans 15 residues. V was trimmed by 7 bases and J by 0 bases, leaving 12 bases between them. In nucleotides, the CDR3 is TGTGCCAGCAAAGGTGGGCGATCGAACACCGGGGAGCTGTTTTTT. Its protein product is CASKGGRSNTGELFF.

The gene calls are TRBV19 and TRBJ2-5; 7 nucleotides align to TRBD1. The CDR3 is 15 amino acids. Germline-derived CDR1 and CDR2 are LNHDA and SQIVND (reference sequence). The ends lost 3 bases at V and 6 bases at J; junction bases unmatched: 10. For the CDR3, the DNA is TGTGCCAGTAGTATCGCCGGGACAGACAAGAAGACCCAGTACTTC. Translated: CASSIAGTDKKTQYF. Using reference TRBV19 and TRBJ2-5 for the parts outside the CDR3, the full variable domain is DGGITQSPKYLFRKEGQNVTLSCEQNLNHDAMYWYRQDPGQGLRLIYYSQIVNDFQKGDIAEGYSVSREKKESFPLTVTSAQKNPTAFYLCASSIAGTDKKTQYFGPGTRLLVL.

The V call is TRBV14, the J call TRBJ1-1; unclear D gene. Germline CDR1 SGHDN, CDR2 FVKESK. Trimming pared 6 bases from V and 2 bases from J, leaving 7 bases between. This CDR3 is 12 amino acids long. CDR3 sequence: CASSRLNTEAFF. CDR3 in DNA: TGTGCCAGCAGTCGACTCAACACTGAAGCTTTCTTT.

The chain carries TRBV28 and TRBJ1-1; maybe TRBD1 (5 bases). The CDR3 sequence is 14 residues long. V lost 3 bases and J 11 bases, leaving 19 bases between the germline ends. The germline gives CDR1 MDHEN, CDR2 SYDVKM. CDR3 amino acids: CASSLRPLGAAAFF. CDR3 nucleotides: TGTGCCAGCAGTTTGAGACCTCTTGGGGCGGCCGCTTTCTTT.

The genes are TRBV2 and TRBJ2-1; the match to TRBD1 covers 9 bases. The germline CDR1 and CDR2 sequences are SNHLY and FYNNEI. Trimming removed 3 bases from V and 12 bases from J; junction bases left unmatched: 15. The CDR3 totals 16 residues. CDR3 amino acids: CASSEVQGAQFSGQFF. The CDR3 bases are TGTGCCAGCAGTGAGGTACAGGGGGCTCAGTTTTCCGGGCAGTTCTTC.

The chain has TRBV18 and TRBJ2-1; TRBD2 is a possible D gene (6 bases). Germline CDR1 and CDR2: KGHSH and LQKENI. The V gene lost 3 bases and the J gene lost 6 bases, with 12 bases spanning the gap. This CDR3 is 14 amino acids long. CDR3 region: CASSPNRGTNEQFF. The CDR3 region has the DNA TGTGCCAGCTCACCGAACCGGGGGACCAATGAGCAGTTCTTC. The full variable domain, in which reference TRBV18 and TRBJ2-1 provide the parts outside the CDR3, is NAGVMQNPRHLVRRRGQEARLRCSPMKGHSHVYWYRQLPEEGLKFMVYLQKENIIDESGMPKERFSAEFPKEGPSILRIQQVVRGDSAAYFCASSPNRGTNEQFFGPGTRLTVL.

The CDR3 DNA reads as TGTGCCAGCACCCCGGCCACCACAGATACGCAGTATTTT. Its protein product is CASTPATTDTQYF. V gene TRBV28 combines with J gene TRBJ2-3; D uncertain. This CDR3 region has 13 residues. V dropped 7 bases and J dropped 2 bases, with 10 bases sitting between them. Germline CDR1 reads MDHEN; CDR2 reads SYDVKM.

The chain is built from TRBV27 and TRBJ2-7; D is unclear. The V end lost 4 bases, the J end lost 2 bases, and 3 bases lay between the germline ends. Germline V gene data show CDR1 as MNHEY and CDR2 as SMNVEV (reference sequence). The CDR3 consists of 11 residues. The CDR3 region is CASSSTYEQYF. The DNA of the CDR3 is TGTGCCAGCAGTTCAACCTACGAGCAGTACTTC.

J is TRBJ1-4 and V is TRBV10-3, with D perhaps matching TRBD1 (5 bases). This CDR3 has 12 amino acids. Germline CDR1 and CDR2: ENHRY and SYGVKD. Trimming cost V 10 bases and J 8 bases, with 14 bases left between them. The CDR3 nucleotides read TGTGCCACCCAGGACATCACAGAAAAACTGTTTTTT. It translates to CATQDITEKLFF.

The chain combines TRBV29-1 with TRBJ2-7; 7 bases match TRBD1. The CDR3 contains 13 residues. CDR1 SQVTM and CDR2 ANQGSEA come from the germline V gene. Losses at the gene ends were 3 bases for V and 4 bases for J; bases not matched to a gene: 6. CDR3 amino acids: CSVESQGEYEQYF. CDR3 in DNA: TGCAGCGTTGAGTCTCAGGGGGAATACGAGCAGTACTTC.